There are many counts of the clone carrying this T cell receptor (beta chain). They built TCR cDNA with 5'RACE template switching, a step that put in a universal primer site and UMIs. MiXCR, run by TCRdb on the 5' RACE reads, gives a single entry per CDR3 protein. The repertoire consists of some 260,000 distinct CDR3 sequences, with roughly 4.8% occurring once and the leading ten covering more than 3%. The data were taken from a study of T cells after yellow fever vaccination. Sequencing was performed on CD4+ T cells sorted from PBMCs, taken on the day of the yellow fever booster vaccination. This TCR came from a man aged 18 to 30 who received the YFV17D yellow fever vaccine.

The CDR3 protein is CASSFGGDTGELFF. CDR3 in DNA: TGTGCCAGCAGCTTCGGGGGGGACACCGGGGAGCTGTTTTTT. The genes are TRBV11-2 and TRBJ2-2; 8 positions match TRBD2. V trimming: 3 bases; J trimming: 3 bases; junction bases outside the gene matches: 0. The CDR3 is 14 residues long. The germline V gene encodes CDR1 SGHAT and CDR2 FQNNGV.